This TCR beta chain was obtained from a study of CD4+ T cells in melanoma. Sequencing was performed with immunoSEQ multiplex PCR; in TCRdb, only in-frame clones are kept and a portion is missing. This table has 4,000 to 5,000 clones, approximately 60% appearing once. Trimming took 0 bases from V and 6 from J; bases not matched to a gene: 8. The germline gives CDR1 SGHDT, CDR2 YYEEEE. The CDR3 totals 16 residues. The sequencing sample was made of cells from a culture (not recorded whether cultured in vitro). The rearrangement joins TRBV5-6 to TRBJ2-3, with 9 bases fitting TRBD2. The TCR was taken from a human donor with melanoma. This CDR3 reads CASSLAARGGGDTQYF. As DNA, the CDR3 is TGTGCCAGCAGCTTGGCCGCGCGGGGGGGCGGGGATACGCAGTATTTT.